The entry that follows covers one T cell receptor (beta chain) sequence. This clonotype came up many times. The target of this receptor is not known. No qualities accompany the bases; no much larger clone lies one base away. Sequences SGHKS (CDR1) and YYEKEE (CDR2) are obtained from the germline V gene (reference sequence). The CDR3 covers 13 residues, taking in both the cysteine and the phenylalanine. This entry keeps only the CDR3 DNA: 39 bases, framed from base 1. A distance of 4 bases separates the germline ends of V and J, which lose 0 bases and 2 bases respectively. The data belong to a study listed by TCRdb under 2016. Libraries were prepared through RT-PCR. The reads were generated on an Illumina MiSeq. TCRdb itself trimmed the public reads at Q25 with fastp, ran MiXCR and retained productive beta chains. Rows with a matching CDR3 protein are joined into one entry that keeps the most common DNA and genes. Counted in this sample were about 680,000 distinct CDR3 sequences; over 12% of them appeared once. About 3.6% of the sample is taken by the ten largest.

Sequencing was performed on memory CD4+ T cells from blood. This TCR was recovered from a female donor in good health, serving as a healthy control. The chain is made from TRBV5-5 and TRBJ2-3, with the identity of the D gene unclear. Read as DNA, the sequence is TGTGCCAGCAGCTTGGACGACACAGATACGCAGTATTTT. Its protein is CASSLDDTDTQYF.